The present T cell receptor beta chain was sequenced within a study of blood T cell repertoires in COVID-19. Assay: immunoSEQ multiplex PCR; the TCRdb copy retains only in-frame clones and omits some. The sample records hundreds of thousands of clones, over 75% being singletons. Looked up from germline, CDR1 is MNHNY and CDR2 is SVGAGI (reference sequence). The CDR3 has 15 residues. Trimming removed 2 bases at V and 4 bases at J, with 11 bases between. The genes are TRBV6-6 and TRBJ1-4, with D unresolved. The clonotype was recovered from a man aged 50-59 years with COVID-19, enrolled during active disease. Specimen: peripheral blood. DNA for the CDR3: TGTGCCAGCAGTTACCGAAGTGAACTTAATGAAAAACTGTTTTTT. Translated: CASSYRSELNEKLFF.